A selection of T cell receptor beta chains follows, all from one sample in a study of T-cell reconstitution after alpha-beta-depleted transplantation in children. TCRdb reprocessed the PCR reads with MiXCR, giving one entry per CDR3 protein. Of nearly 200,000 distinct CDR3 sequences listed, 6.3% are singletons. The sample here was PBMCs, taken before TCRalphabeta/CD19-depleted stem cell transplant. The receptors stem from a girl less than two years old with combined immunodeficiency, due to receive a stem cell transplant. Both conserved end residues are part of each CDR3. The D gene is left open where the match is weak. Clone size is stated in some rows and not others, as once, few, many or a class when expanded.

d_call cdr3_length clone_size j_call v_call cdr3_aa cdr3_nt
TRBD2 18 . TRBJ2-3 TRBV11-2 CASSLGLAGEHHMDTQYF TGTGCCAGCAGCCTGGGACTAGCGGGGGAACATCACATGGATACGCAGTATTTT
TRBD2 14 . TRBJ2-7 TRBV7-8 CASSARAGGYEQYF TGTGCCAGCAGCGCCCGAGCGGGAGGCTACGAGCAGTACTTC
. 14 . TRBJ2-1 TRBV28 CASRRAGLNNEQFF TGTGCCAGCAGGAGGGCAGGCCTAAACAATGAGCAGTTCTTC
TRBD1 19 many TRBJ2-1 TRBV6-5 CASSYSGTGDSSSYNEQFF TGTGCCAGCAGTTACTCCGGGACAGGGGACTCGAGCTCCTACAATGAGCAGTTCTTC
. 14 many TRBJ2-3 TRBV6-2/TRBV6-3 CASREPGPTDTQYF TGTGCCAGCAGAGAACCCGGACCCACAGATACGCAGTATTTT
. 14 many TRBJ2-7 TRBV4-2 CASSPNRVSYEQYF TGTGCCAGCAGCCCAAACAGGGTATCCTACGAGCAGTACTTC
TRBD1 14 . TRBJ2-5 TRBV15 CATSSGTEQETQYF TGTGCCACCAGCAGCGGGACAGAGCAAGAGACCCAGTACTTC
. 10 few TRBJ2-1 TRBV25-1 CASIGYEQFF TGTGCCAGCATCGGCTATGAGCAGTTCTTC
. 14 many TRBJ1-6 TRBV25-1 CASKEAGRNSPLHF TGTGCCAGCAAGGAGGCAGGGCGTAATTCACCCCTCCACTTT
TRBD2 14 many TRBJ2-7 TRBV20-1 CSARSTSGSLEQYF TGCAGTGCTCGCTCAACTAGCGGGAGTTTAGAGCAGTACTTC
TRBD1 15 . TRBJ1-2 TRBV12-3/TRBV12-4 CASSLPRQGEDGYTF TGTGCCAGCAGTCTACCCAGACAGGGGGAGGATGGCTACACCTTC
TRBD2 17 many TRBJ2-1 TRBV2 CASSLPSVAGVYNEQFF TGTGCCAGCAGCCTCCCATCGGTAGCGGGAGTCTACAATGAGCAGTTCTTC
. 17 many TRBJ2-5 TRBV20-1 CSARDWASEGASETQYF TGCAGTGCTAGAGATTGGGCTAGCGAAGGGGCCTCAGAGACCCAGTACTTC
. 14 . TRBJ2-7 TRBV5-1 CASSPWCGAYEQYF TGCGCCAGCAGCCCGTGGTGCGGGGCCTACGAGCAGTACTTC
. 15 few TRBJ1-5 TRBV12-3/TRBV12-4 CASSPDSRDNQPQHF TGTGCCAGCAGTCCGGACAGCCGGGACAATCAGCCCCAGCATTTT
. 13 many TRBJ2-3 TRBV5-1 CASSLLGTDTQYF TGCGCCAGCAGCTTACTGGGAACAGATACGCAGTATTTT
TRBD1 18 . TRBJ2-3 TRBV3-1 CASSFWPGQGSFPDTQYF TGTGCCAGCAGTTTTTGGCCAGGACAGGGGTCTTTTCCAGATACGCAGTATTTT
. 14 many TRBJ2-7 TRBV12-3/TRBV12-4 CASSPPGASYEQYF TGTGCCAGCAGCCCTCCGGGGGCTTCCTACGAGCAGTACTTC
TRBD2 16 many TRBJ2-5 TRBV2 CASSTSGNLYQETQYF TGTGCCAGCAGTACTAGCGGGAATCTGTACCAAGAGACCCAGTACTTC
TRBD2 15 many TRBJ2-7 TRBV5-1 CASSQLSSGTYEQYF TGCGCCAGCAGCCAACTATCTAGCGGCACATACGAGCAGTACTTC
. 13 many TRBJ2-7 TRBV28 CASSRGSSYEQYF TGTGCCAGCTCTCGGGGGAGCTCCTACGAGCAGTACTTC
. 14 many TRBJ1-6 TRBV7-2 CASSRRDKNSPLHF TGTGCCAGCAGCCGCCGGGACAAGAATTCACCCCTCCACTTT
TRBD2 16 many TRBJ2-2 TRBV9 CASSELEREGPGELFF TGTGCCAGCAGCGAACTCGAGCGGGAGGGCCCCGGGGAGCTGTTTTTT
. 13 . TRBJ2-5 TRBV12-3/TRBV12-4 CASSSGVGETQYF TGTGCCAGCAGTTCGGGGGTGGGGGAGACCCAGTACTTC
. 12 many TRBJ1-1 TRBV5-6 CASSFSATEAFF TGTGCCAGCAGCTTCTCTGCTACTGAAGCTTTCTTT
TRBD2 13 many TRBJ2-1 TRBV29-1 CSVGGLAGDEQFF TGCAGCGTTGGAGGACTAGCGGGAGATGAGCAGTTCTTC
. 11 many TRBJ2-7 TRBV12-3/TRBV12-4 CASSPGYEQYF TGTGCCAGCAGTCCGGGGTACGAGCAGTACTTC
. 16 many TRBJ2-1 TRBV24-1 CATSDTPGGSYNEQFF TGTGCCACCAGTGATACCCCTGGGGGCTCCTACAATGAGCAGTTCTTC
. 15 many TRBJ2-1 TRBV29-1 CSVEDPTLPYNEQFF TGCAGCGTTGAAGATCCAACACTCCCTTACAATGAGCAGTTCTTC
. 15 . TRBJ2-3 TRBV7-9 CASSPSAGGADTQYF TGTGCCAGCAGCCCAAGTGCGGGCGGTGCAGATACGCAGTATTTT
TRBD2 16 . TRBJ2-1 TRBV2 CASSRTSGADYNEQFF TGTGCCAGCAGCCGAACTAGCGGAGCAGACTACAATGAGCAGTTCTTC
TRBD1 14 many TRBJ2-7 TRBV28 CASSHRGRAYEQYF TGTGCCAGCAGTCACAGGGGGCGAGCCTACGAGCAGTACTTC
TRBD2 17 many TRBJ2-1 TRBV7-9 CASSAGAGTSGYNEQFF TGTGCCAGCAGCGCTGGGGCCGGGACTAGCGGGTACAATGAGCAGTTCTTC
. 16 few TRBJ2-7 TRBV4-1 CASSLQGTGSSYEQYF TGCGCCAGCAGCCTCCAAGGGACCGGCAGCTCCTACGAGCAGTACTTC
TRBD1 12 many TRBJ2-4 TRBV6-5 CASKTGANIQYF TGTGCCAGCAAGACAGGGGCGAACATTCAGTACTTC
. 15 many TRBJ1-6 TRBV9 CASSVGPNYNSPLHF TGTGCCAGCAGCGTAGGTCCGAACTATAATTCACCCCTCCACTTT
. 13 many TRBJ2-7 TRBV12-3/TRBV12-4 CASSLNPAYEQYF TGTGCCAGCAGTTTGAACCCCGCCTACGAGCAGTACTTC
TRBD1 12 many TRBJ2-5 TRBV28 CAHRGHQETQYF TGTGCCCACAGGGGGCACCAAGAGACCCAGTACTTC
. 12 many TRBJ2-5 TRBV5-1 CASSGGSETQYF TGCGCCAGCAGCGGGGGGTCGGAGACCCAGTACTTC
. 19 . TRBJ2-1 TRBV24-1 CATSGSGTRFSGVYNEQFF TGTGCCACCAGTGGGTCCGGGACAAGATTCTCTGGGGTCTACAATGAGCAGTTCTTC
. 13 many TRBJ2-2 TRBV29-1 CSVLLTNTGELFF TGCAGCGTCCTTCTTACTAACACCGGGGAGCTGTTTTTT
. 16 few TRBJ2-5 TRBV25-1 CASRAFEGLYQETQYF TGTGCCAGCAGGGCTTTCGAGGGTCTGTACCAAGAGACCCAGTACTTC
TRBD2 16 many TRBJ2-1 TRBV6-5 CASSWTLAGGLNEQFF TGTGCCAGCAGTTGGACACTAGCGGGTGGTCTCAATGAGCAGTTCTTC
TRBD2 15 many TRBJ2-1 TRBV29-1 CSALSTGGSYNEQFF TGCAGCGCCCTCTCAACGGGGGGTTCCTACAATGAGCAGTTCTTC
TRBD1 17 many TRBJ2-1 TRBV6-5 CASSNAGGAARLNEQFF TGTGCCAGCAGTAACGCAGGGGGCGCAGCTAGACTCAATGAGCAGTTCTTC
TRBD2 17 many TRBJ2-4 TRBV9 CASSVSGTSGPKNIQYF TGTGCCAGCAGCGTGTCCGGGACTAGCGGACCCAAAAACATTCAGTACTTC
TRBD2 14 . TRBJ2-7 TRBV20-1 CSARPSGSPYEQYF TGCAGTGCTAGACCTAGCGGGAGCCCCTACGAGCAGTACTTC
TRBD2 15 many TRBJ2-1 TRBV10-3 CAIKRRGSSYNEQFF TGTGCCATCAAGAGGCGGGGGAGCTCCTACAATGAGCAGTTCTTC
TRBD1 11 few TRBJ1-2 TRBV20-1 CSASGGAGYTF TGCAGTGCCTCAGGGGGCGCTGGCTACACCTTC
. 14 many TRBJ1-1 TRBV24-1 CATSAAQGGTEAFF TGTGCCACCAGTGCTGCACAGGGAGGGACTGAAGCTTTCTTT
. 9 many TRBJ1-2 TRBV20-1 CLVGDGYTF TGCTTGGTAGGGGATGGCTACACCTTC
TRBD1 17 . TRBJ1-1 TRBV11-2 CASSLDRIGGAITEAFF TGTGCCAGCAGCTTAGATAGAATAGGGGGCGCCATCACTGAAGCTTTCTTT
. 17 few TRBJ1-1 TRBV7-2 CASSFPPTETMNTEAFF TGTGCCAGCAGCTTTCCCCCGACCGAAACAATGAACACTGAAGCTTTCTTT
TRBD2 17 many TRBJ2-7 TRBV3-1 CASSQGLPTSASYEQYF TGTGCCAGCAGCCAAGGCCTCCCAACTAGCGCGTCCTACGAGCAGTACTTC
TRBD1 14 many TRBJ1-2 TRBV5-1 CASSSGQWDYGYTF TGCGCCAGCAGTTCGGGACAGTGGGACTATGGCTACACCTTC